Below, 27 T cell receptor beta chains from the same sample are listed, as sequenced in a study of blood T cell repertoires in COVID-19. Clones were read by immunoSEQ multiplex PCR, and TCRdb kept only the in-frame ones, dropping some. This sample has 150,000 or so clones, with over 90% found just once. Material: peripheral blood. The receptors stem from a man aged 50 to 60 with acute or convalescent COVID-19.

V usage is TRBV7-9 and J usage is TRBJ2-7; 11 nucleotides match TRBD2. CDR3 size: 15 residues. V lost 6 bases to trimming and J lost 2 bases; unmatched junction nucleotides: 6. CDR1 is SEHNR, CDR2 FQNEAQ, per germline (reference sequence). The CDR3 is CASRQTSGSPYEQYF. CDR3 DNA: TGTGCCAGCAGACAAACTAGCGGGAGTCCCTACGAGCAGTACTTC.

This sequence joins TRBV18 and TRBJ1-3; a possible D gene is TRBD1 (6 bases). Germline V CDR1 and CDR2: KGHSH, LQKENI. V gave up 6 bases and J gave up 0 bases, with 12 bases separating them. There are 15 residues in the CDR3. CDR3 residues: CASSQGQRSGNTIYF. Written as DNA, the CDR3 is TGTGCCAGCTCTCAAGGACAGCGCTCTGGAAACACCATATATTTT.

The chain couples TRBV15 to TRBJ2-5; 10 positions agree with TRBD2. Per the germline V gene, CDR1 is LNHNV and CDR2 is YYDKDF (reference sequence). The ends lost 4 bases at V and 3 bases at J; junction bases unmatched: 5. The CDR3 loop spans 15 amino acids. CDR3: CATSIVAGGEETQYF. The CDR3 DNA follows: TGTGCCACCAGCATCGTAGCGGGGGGAGAAGAGACCCAGTACTTC.

This CDR3 is CASSPGGWNTEAFF. CDR3 nucleotide sequence: TGCGCCAGCAGCCCCGGGGGGTGGAACACTGAAGCTTTCTTT. V and J are TRBV5-1 and TRBJ1-1, with a tentative D call TRBD1 (5 bases). The CDR3 consists of 14 residues. CDR1 is SGHRS, CDR2 YFSETQ, per germline. Trimming left V 4 bases short and J 1 base short, with 11 bases between.

The genes are TRBV18 and TRBJ2-7; the match to TRBD1 covers 7 bases. Germline V gene sequence: CDR1 KGHSH, CDR2 LQKENI. J gave up 6 bases and V 3 bases, and 8 bases lay outside the gene matches. The CDR3 runs to 14 residues. Here the CDR3 DNA reads TGTGCCAGCTCACCCGGGACAGAGGCCCGCGAGCAGTACTTC. Its protein is CASSPGTEAREQYF.

This clone is a singleton in its sample. The rearrangement links TRBV20-1 to TRBJ2-3, with D tentatively TRBD1 (5 bases). The CDR3 sequence is 14 residues long. The germline V gene encodes CDR1 DFQATT and CDR2 SNEGSKA (reference sequence). Trimming took 3 bases from V and 3 from J, leaving 13 bases between them. The CDR3 DNA reads TGCAGTGCTAGTAGCAGGGTTGGGACAGATACGCAGTATTTT. Translating gives CSASSRVGTDTQYF.

The chain has TRBV7-2 and TRBJ2-5; 9 bases align to TRBD2. The CDR3 loop spans 15 amino acids. Trimming at V came to 2 bases and at J to 4 bases, leaving 5 bases not matched to a gene. Germline V lookup: CDR1 SGHTA, CDR2 FQGNSA. Written as DNA, the CDR3 is TGTGCCAGCAGCTTAAGAGGGACTAGCCGAGAGACCCAGTACTTC. This encodes CASSLRGTSRETQYF.

The chain recombines TRBV19 with TRBJ1-3; no reliable D call. Per the germline V gene, CDR1 is LNHDA and CDR2 is SQIVND (reference sequence). The CDR3 loop spans 15 amino acids. Trimming took off 4 bases at V and 0 bases at J, with 10 bases between the two ends. The CDR3 loop is CASSTRRSSGNTIYF. In DNA, the CDR3 is TGTGCCAGTAGTACCCGACGGAGCTCTGGAAACACCATATATTTT.

This clone appeared once. This rearrangement joins TRBV6-6 to TRBJ1-5; 8 bases line up with TRBD1. The germline CDR1 and CDR2 sequences are MNHNY and SVGAGI (reference sequence). The CDR3 loop spans 15 amino acids. J was trimmed by 2 bases and V by 5 bases; bases with no gene match: 5. The CDR3, as DNA: TGTGCCAGCAGTCCCCCGGGACAGGGCAATCAGCCCCAGCATTTT. Translation gives CASSPPGQGNQPQHF.

The chain joins TRBV9 to TRBJ2-2; D remains unclear. V was cut by 7 bases and J by 0 bases, with 10 bases left in between. CDR1 and CDR2 (germline): SGDLS, YYNGEE. The CDR3 loop spans 14 amino acids. The CDR3 reads CASAASTNTGELFF. CDR3 DNA: TGTGCCAGCGCGGCCAGTACGAACACCGGGGAGCTGTTTTTT.

J is TRBJ1-1 and V is TRBV20-1, with TRBD1 as a possible D gene (5 bases). CDR1 and CDR2 from the germline V gene are DFQATT and SNEGSKA (reference sequence). The CDR3 sequence is 12 residues long. Trimming took 3 bases from V and 5 from J, leaving 10 bases between them. The CDR3 bases are TGCAGTGCTAGTTGGGGGGAAACTGAAGCTTTCTTT. Its translation: CSASWGETEAFF.

This chain joins TRBV7-6 and TRBJ2-5; 15 nucleotides agree with TRBD2. The J segment lost 2 bases and the V segment lost 2 bases, leaving 6 bases of the junction unmatched. Germline V gene sequence: CDR1 SGHVS, CDR2 FNYEAQ. The length of the CDR3 is 18 residues. The CDR3 coding sequence is TGTGCCAGCAGCTTATTAGTAGGGACTAGCGGGGGGCAAGAGACCCAGTACTTC. This encodes CASSLLVGTSGGQETQYF.

The V and J genes are TRBV19 and TRBJ2-6, with D hard to call. The CDR3 has 13 amino acids. V was trimmed by 5 bases and J by 5 bases, leaving 7 bases between them. Germline V CDR1 and CDR2: LNHDA, SQIVND (reference sequence). CDR3 coding DNA: TGTGCCAGTAGTCTAAAATGGGCCAACGTCCTGACTTTC. Translation gives CASSLKWANVLTF.

V usage is TRBV7-2 and J usage is TRBJ1-2, with D perhaps TRBD1 (5 bases). Trimming took off 7 bases at V and 5 bases at J, with 14 bases between the two ends. Germline CDR1 SGHTA, CDR2 FQGNSA. CDR3 length: 13 residues. The CDR3 sequence: CASNPGDWYGYTF. CDR3 DNA: TGTGCCAGCAACCCGGGGGATTGGTATGGCTACACCTTC.

The gene calls are TRBV6-5 and TRBJ2-7, with a tentative D call TRBD1 (5 bases). The CDR3 runs 15 residues. The germline CDR1 and CDR2 sequences are MNHEY and SVGAGI. V was trimmed by 8 bases and J by 3 bases, leaving 20 bases between them. CDR3 sequence reads: CASSTRTRGSYEQYF. Here the CDR3 DNA reads TGTGCCAGCTCCACCCGGACAAGGGGTAGCTACGAGCAGTACTTC.

This clone was detected only once. The chain employs TRBV15 and TRBJ2-7; no clear D. Between the trimmed V and J ends, which lost 0 bases and 4 bases, there was a span of 10 bases. The CDR3 extends over 14 amino acids. Germline V gene data show CDR1 as LNHNV and CDR2 as YYDKDF (reference sequence). The CDR3: CATSRDIPGYEQYF. CDR3 nucleotide sequence: TGTGCCACCAGCAGAGATATCCCCGGTTACGAGCAGTACTTC.

The gene calls are TRBV7-8 and TRBJ2-4; 7 nucleotides agree with TRBD1. Trimming took 2 bases from V and 2 from J; bases not matched to a gene: 9. The CDR3 sequence is 17 residues long. Germline V lookup: CDR1 SGHVS, CDR2 FQNEAQ. The chain's CDR3 is CASSLLFQGQTKNIQYF. CDR3 bases: TGTGCCAGCAGCTTATTGTTCCAGGGACAGACCAAAAACATTCAGTACTTC.

V and J are TRBV11-2 and TRBJ2-7; D is ambiguous. The CDR3 extends over 16 amino acids. Germline CDR1 SGHAT, CDR2 FQNNGV. V shed 4 bases and J shed 4 bases, with 20 bases lying between them. The CDR3 sequence: CASSSYSGPPLYEQYF. CDR3 bases: TGTGCCAGCAGCTCCTACAGTGGGCCACCCCTATACGAGCAGTACTTC.

The chain recombines TRBV28 with TRBJ2-4; TRBD2 aligns across 8 bases. This CDR3 contains 18 residues. From germline, CDR1 is MDHEN and CDR2 SYDVKM. V lost 4 bases and J lost 1; bases outside the gene matches: 12. The CDR3 here is CASSYPTERELAKNIQYF. CDR3 sequence (DNA): TGTGCCAGCAGTTACCCCACGGAGCGGGAGTTGGCCAAAAACATTCAGTACTTC. Looking up the rest from reference TRBV28 and TRBJ2-4 gives the full variable domain: DVKVTQSSRYLVKRTGEKVFLECVQDMDHENMFWYRQDPGLGLRLIYFSYDVKMKEKGDIPEGYSVSREKKERFSLILESASTNQTSMYLCASSYPTERELAKNIQYFGAGTRLSVL.

The CDR3 here is CATSDSGLAGGRYEQFF. Written as DNA, the CDR3 is TGTGCCACCAGTGATTCCGGACTAGCGGGGGGGCGTTATGAGCAGTTCTTC. The rearrangement uses TRBV24-1 and TRBJ2-1, with TRBD2 identical over 15 bases. CDR1 is KGHDR and CDR2 is SFDVKD in the germline V gene. V dropped 2 bases and J dropped 8; count of bases not matched to a gene: 6. The CDR3 is 17 residues long.

V and J are TRBV7-7 and TRBJ2-1; 9 bases fit TRBD2. Germline loops: CDR1 SSHAT, CDR2 FNYEAQ (reference sequence). The trim removed 1 base at V and 9 bases at J, leaving 7 bases unmatched. The CDR3 runs 15 residues. The CDR3 sequence: CASSLELAGGTEQFF. In DNA, the CDR3 is TGTGCCAGCAGCTTAGAACTAGCGGGCGGGACTGAGCAGTTCTTC. The full variable domain, rest sourced from reference TRBV7-7 and TRBJ2-1, is GAGVSQSPRYKVTKRGQDVTLRCDPISSHATLYWYQQALGQGPEFLTYFNYEAQPDKSGLPSDRFSAERPEGSISTLTIQRTEQRDSAMYRCASSLELAGGTEQFFGPGTRLTVL.

This chain joins TRBV19 and TRBJ1-1, with D possibly TRBD1 on 5 matching bases. Looked up from germline, CDR1 is LNHDA and CDR2 is SQIVND (reference sequence). The CDR3 length is 12 residues. Trimming took off 5 bases at V and 5 bases at J, with 9 bases between the two ends. The CDR3: CASSQGGTEAFF. CDR3 bases: TGTGCCAGTAGTCAGGGTGGAACTGAAGCTTTCTTT. Full variable domain (remainder filled in from reference TRBV19 and TRBJ1-1): DGGITQSPKYLFRKEGQNVTLSCEQNLNHDAMYWYRQDPGQGLRLIYYSQIVNDFQKGDIAEGYSVSREKKESFPLTVTSAQKNPTAFYLCASSQGGTEAFFGQGTRLTVV.

The chain couples TRBV13 to TRBJ1-6, with D possibly TRBD1 on 6 matching bases. The germline V and J ends were trimmed by 2 bases and 10 bases, with 9 bases remaining between them. This CDR3 has 13 residues. Germline V gene lookup returns CDR1 PRHDT and CDR2 FYEKMQ (reference sequence). The CDR3 nucleotides read TGTGCCAGCAGCTTAAACAGGGCCTCACCCCTCCACTTT. Protein product: CASSLNRASPLHF.

Here the CDR3 DNA reads TGCGCCAGCAGCTCGGGACAGGCAACCGGGGAGCTGTTTTTT. Residues: CASSSGQATGELFF. The chain combines TRBV5-1 with TRBJ2-2, with 8 bases fitting TRBD1. The CDR3 spans 14 residues. Germline CDR1 reads SGHRS; CDR2 reads YFSETQ. The V gene end was trimmed by 3 bases and the J gene end by 5 bases; junction bases not matched to a gene: 3.

The chain is built from TRBV27 and TRBJ2-1; 15 nucleotides agree with TRBD2. Germline V gives CDR1 MNHEY, CDR2 SMNVEV (reference sequence). Unmatched junction bases numbered 11, after V lost 5 bases and J lost 12 bases. This CDR3 comprises 16 residues. The CDR3 DNA is TGTGCCAGCAGTAAGATTTCCGGACTAGCGGGAGGGGTGCAGTTCTTC. This gives the protein CASSKISGLAGGVQFF.

The V call is TRBV7-2, the J call TRBJ1-6, with a tentative D call TRBD1 (6 bases). The CDR3 is 13 amino acids. Between the trimmed V and J ends, which lost 10 bases and 10 bases, there was a span of 17 bases. The V gene's germline CDR1 is SGHTA and CDR2 FQGNSA. The CDR3 nucleotides read TGTGCCATTCGACAGGAAGTAGGGTCACCCCTCCACTTT. Translating it yields CAIRQEVGSPLHF. The full variable domain, in which reference TRBV7-2 and TRBJ1-6 provide the parts outside the CDR3, is GAGVSQSPSNKVTEKGKDVELRCDPISGHTALYWYRQSLGQGLEFLIYFQGNSAPDKSGLPSDRFSAERTGGSVSTLTIQRTQQEDSAVYLCAIRQEVGSPLHFGNGTRLTVT.

The chain has TRBV12-1 and TRBJ2-7; TRBD1, as called in the table, went unchecked against the DNA. TRBV12-1 is assigned pseudogene status. CDR3 length: 15 residues. The CDR3 reads CASRRNRLSSYEQYF. CDR3 DNA sequence: TGTGCCAGCAGACGGAACAGGCTCAGTTCCTACGAGCAGTACTTC.